The clone carrying this T cell receptor (beta chain) was detected a few times. Its antigen is unknown. This record belongs to a study of blood T cells in healthy people across ages. Notes on the study in general: Estimates of diversity drawn from one million T cells were considered underestimates.

Through a sample-barcoded 5' primer and a J-beta primer mix, a second PCR was run for roughly 6 to 12 cycles. TCRdb used MiXCR to reprocess the 5' RACE reads, holding one entry per CDR3 protein. The sample carries about 810,000 distinct CDR3 sequences, about 34% recorded once. The CDR3 spans 16 residues. CDR1 LGHDT and CDR2 YNNKEL come from the germline V gene (reference sequence). The V end was cut by 0 bases, the J end by 3 bases, with 12 bases between. The chain couples TRBV3-1 to TRBJ2-1, with D possibly matching TRBD2 (6 bases). The source material was blood. This receptor was taken from a man aged 18 to 30 in good health. This CDR3 reads CASSQDRLASYNEQFF. In DNA form, the CDR3 reads TGTGCCAGCAGCCAAGATCGCCTAGCGAGCTACAATGAGCAGTTCTTC.